What follows are 9 T cell receptor beta chains derived from one specimen sequenced in a study of blood T cells in healthy people across ages. A J-beta primer mix and a sample-barcoded 5' primer were used in a second PCR of about 6 to 12 cycles. TCRdb re-derived calls from the 5' RACE reads in MiXCR, one entry per CDR3 protein. The table has roughly 800,000 distinct CDR3 sequences, roughly 35% seen once. Source material: blood. Receptors were obtained from a man younger than 35 in good health.

This clonotype has a count of ten or more. The chain joins TRBV11-3 to TRBJ2-3; D may be TRBD1 (7 bases). From germline, CDR1 is SGHNT and CDR2 YENEEA. The ends were cut back, 6 bases at V and 2 bases at J, with 18 bases in the middle. This CDR3 has 16 amino acids. The CDR3 is CASSVIRGANTDTQYF. The CDR3 nucleotides are TGTGCCAGCAGTGTAATCAGGGGGGCTAACACAGATACGCAGTATTTT.

This clonotype was observed a few times. The chain recombines TRBV27 with TRBJ1-6, with D maybe TRBD1 (6 bases). The CDR3 has 15 residues. V lost 1 base, J lost 10 bases, and 14 bases lay in between. CDR1 MNHEY and CDR2 SMNVEV come from the germline V gene (reference sequence). The CDR3 spells CASSLWYREGSPLHF. Written as DNA, the CDR3 is TGTGCCAGCAGTTTATGGTACAGGGAAGGGTCACCCCTCCACTTT.

Remarks on this clonotype: A single base separates this from a much larger clone, so it may be a read error. V and J are TRBV20-1 and TRBJ2-3, with TRBD1 matching over 10 bases. This CDR3 has 14 residues. V shed 7 bases, J shed 5 bases, and the junction held 9 bases outside the gene matches. Germline assignment: CDR1 DFQATT and CDR2 SNEGSKA (reference sequence). The CDR3 sequence: CSVVGTGAVDTQYF. The CDR3 coding sequence is TGCAGTGTCGTCGGGACAGGGGCGGTAGATACGCAGTATTTT.

This clonotype was observed a single time. This chain links TRBV4-1 with TRBJ2-3, with unresolved D. Trimming left V 2 bases short and J 5 bases short, with 8 bases between. Germline V gene data show CDR1 as MGHRA and CDR2 as YSYEKL. This CDR3 contains 13 residues. CDR3 loop: CASSQLSGDTQYF. In DNA, the CDR3 is TGCGCCAGCAGCCAACTGTCCGGAGATACGCAGTATTTT.

This clonotype was observed a handful of times. This chain joins TRBV7-9 and TRBJ2-7; 9 bases are shared with TRBD1. With 5 bases clipped from V and 4 bases from J, the junction kept 21 bases outside the gene matches. This CDR3 region has 19 residues. Germline V lookup: CDR1 SEHNR, CDR2 FQNEAQ (reference sequence). For the CDR3, the DNA is TGTGCCAGCAGCCCCCAACCGGCGTTCCCGGGACAGGGACAGTACGAGCAGTACTTC. Its translation: CASSPQPAFPGQGQYEQYF.

This clonotype was seen repeatedly, ten times or more. The rearrangement joins TRBV4-1 to TRBJ1-5; D unclear. This CDR3 region has 13 residues. V was pared by 8 bases and J by 3 bases, with 11 bases between. Germline V gene data show CDR1 as MGHRA and CDR2 as YSYEKL. For the CDR3, the DNA is TGCGCCAGCTCCGACGAGACCAATCAGCCCCAGCATTTT. The encoded protein is CASSDETNQPQHF.

There are many counts of this clonotype. The V call is TRBV29-1, the J call TRBJ2-4; D is perhaps TRBD2 (6 bases). Deletions cut 7 bases from V and 8 bases from J, with 12 bases between. Germline CDR1 SQVTM, CDR2 ANQGSEA. There are 11 residues in the CDR3. CDR3 DNA: TGCAGCGCCGGGAGCAGGGACATTCAGTACTTC. It encodes CSAGSRDIQYF.

The gene calls are TRBV4-3 and TRBJ2-5; D tentatively fits TRBD1 or TRBD2 (5 bases each). Germline V CDR1 and CDR2: LGHNA, YSLEER. The CDR3 is 16 residues long. V shed 3 bases and J shed 11 bases, with 25 bases lying between them. DNA for the CDR3: TGCGCCAGCAGCCACGCACCTCGACCAGGGTCTTGGGAGCAGTACTTC. As protein: CASSHAPRPGSWEQYF.

A few counts support this clonotype. The chain uses TRBV6-6 and TRBJ2-5; D remains unclear. The CDR3 is 13 residues long. V was trimmed by 10 bases and J by 11 bases, leaving 23 bases between them. CDR1 MNHNY and CDR2 SVGAGI come from the germline V gene (reference sequence). The CDR3 reads CATGLTTYNEQYF. The CDR3 region has the DNA TGTGCCACCGGCCTGACAACTTACAATGAGCAGTACTTC.